The present entry profiles one T cell receptor beta chain with its context. This CDR3 has 13 amino acids. These data belong to a study of monozygotic twins with inflammatory bowel disease. UMIs that had a 6-nucleotide sample barcode were put in using template switching. TCRdb reprocessed the 5' RACE reads and stores each CDR3 protein as one record, lacking DNA. This sample lists more than 120,000 distinct CDR3 sequences; its ten largest clones have 2% to 3%. Sequencing was performed on blood. The sequence was collected from a human donor with ulcerative colitis or Crohn's disease, or a healthy co-twin of an affected twin (not recorded which). This chain joins TRBV12-3 or TRBV12-4 and TRBJ2-7; TCRdb outputs TRBD1, but without DNA this stays unchecked. The CDR3 reads CASGQGWPYEQYF.